The source of this T cell receptor (beta chain) is a study of T cell responses to AZD1222 COVID-19 vaccine. Study findings and constraints: Repertoires in all cases were sampled only once the peak T cell response had passed. Only a handful of AZD1222 recipients, roughly 6 in all, had baseline seropositivity. Females outnumbered males among donors, who were mostly white British; clonal diversity was possibly underestimated. Across the whole spike, CD4 TCRs peaked at regions 160-218 and 743-854.

V was cut by 0 bases and J by 2 bases, with 12 bases left in between. There are 15 residues in the CDR3. CDR1 is SGHRS, CDR2 YFSETQ, per germline. This clone was recorded a few times. Its antigen is not identified. Generated by immunoSEQ multiplex PCR, the TCRdb table keeps only in-frame clones and is missing some. The table lists about 100,000 clones, roughly 90% of them singletons. This chain joins TRBV5-1 and TRBJ2-7; D might be TRBD1 or TRBD2, each matching 6 bases. This TCR was sampled from an adult in good health. The input for sequencing was peripheral blood, taken on day 0 of AZD1222 vaccination. The CDR3 sequence: CASSLGQGRTYEQYF. CDR3 nucleotides: TGCGCCAGCAGCTTGGGGCAGGGGAGGACCTACGAGCAGTACTTC. Full variable domain (missing parts from reference TRBV5-1 and TRBJ2-7): KAGVTQTPRYLIKTRGQQVTLSCSPISGHRSVSWYQQTPGQGLQFLFEYFSETQRNKGNFPGRFSGRQFSNSRSEMNVSTLELGDSALYLCASSLGQGRTYEQYFGPGTRLTVT.